This T cell receptor (beta chain) was documented in a study of T cell responses to AZD1222 COVID-19 vaccine. About this clone itself: Its antigen is undetermined.

Generated by immunoSEQ multiplex PCR, the TCRdb table keeps only in-frame clones and is missing some. The repertoire holds around 90,000 clones, with around 91% as singletons. Study results and caveats: Vaccine-related CD4 TCRs covered spike, predominating at 160-218 and 743-854. Samples come after the peak T cell response, not at day 14. When two AZD1222 doses had been given, Spike-specific TCR breadth and depth rose.

The clonotype originates from an adult in good health. The input for sequencing was peripheral blood, taken on day 0 of MenACWY control vaccination.

The chain's CDR3 is CASRERDNMNTEAFF. In nucleotides, the CDR3 is TGTGCCAGTCGGGAGCGGGACAATATGAACACTGAAGCTTTCTTT. The chain recombines TRBV19 with TRBJ1-1, with D tentatively TRBD1 (6 bases). Germline CDR1 LNHDA, CDR2 SQIVND (reference sequence). The CDR3 has 15 residues. V was pared by 8 bases and J by 0 bases, with 16 bases between.